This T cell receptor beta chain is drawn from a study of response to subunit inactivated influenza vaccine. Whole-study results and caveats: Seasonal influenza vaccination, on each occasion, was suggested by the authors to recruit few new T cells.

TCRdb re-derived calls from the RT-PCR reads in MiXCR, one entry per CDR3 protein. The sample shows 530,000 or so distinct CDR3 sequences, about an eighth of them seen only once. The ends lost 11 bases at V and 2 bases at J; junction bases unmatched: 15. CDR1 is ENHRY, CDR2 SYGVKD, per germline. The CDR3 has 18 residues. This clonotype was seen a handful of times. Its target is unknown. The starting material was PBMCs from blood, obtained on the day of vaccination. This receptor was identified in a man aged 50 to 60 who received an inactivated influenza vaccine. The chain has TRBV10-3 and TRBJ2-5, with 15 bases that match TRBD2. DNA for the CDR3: TGTGCCGCGAAATCCTCCGGGACTAGCGGGAGGAAGCAAGAGACCCAGTACTTC. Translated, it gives CAAKSSGTSGRKQETQYF.